This T cell receptor (beta chain) comes out of a study of T-cell reconstitution after alpha-beta-depleted transplantation in children. Study conclusions and caveats: As was reported, about two months after transplant, alpha-beta T cells came from several hundred expanded graft clones.

To note about this clonotype: Its antigen is still unknown.

The CDR3 runs 16 residues. Germline CDR1 SNHLY, CDR2 FYNNEI. Unmatched junction bases numbered 8, after V lost 6 bases and J lost 1 base. A TCRbeta library incorporating unique molecular identifiers was prepared. TCRdb recomputed calls from the PCR reads with MiXCR, one row per CDR3 protein. The sample yields over 150,000 distinct CDR3 sequences, approximately 6.3% seen once. Specimen: PBMCs, collected before TCRalphabeta/CD19-depleted stem cell transplant. This receptor was obtained from a boy aged 2 to 9 with acute lymphoblastic leukemia, due to receive a stem cell transplant. This rearrangement joins TRBV2 to TRBJ1-1; 10 bases align to TRBD1. DNA for the CDR3: TGTGCCAGCAGATTTGGGGACAGGGGTCGGAACACTGAAGCTTTCTTT. It codes for CASRFGDRGRNTEAFF.